Sequencing of this TCR beta chain was carried out in a study of blood T cells in healthy people across ages (dated by TCRdb to the mid-2010s). About the study as a whole: In model experiments, template switching captured about one uniquely barcoded TCR beta cDNA molecule for every two T cells. To track age-related changes in TCR beta repertoire diversity, the study relied on deep sequencing normalized with unique cDNA molecular identifiers. The donors were divided into four age groups: young (average around 16 years), middle-aged (about 40), aged (around 67) and long-lived (roughly 88). Donors of different ages were randomly distributed across sequencing lanes to avoid experimental bias. For two donors (one aged 18 to 30 and one aged 80 or older), the study analyzed two additional independent replicas of 1 million unique cDNA reads from the same blood draw. What the research found in general, with its limitations: Conclusive comparison of naive and antigen-experienced compartments was prevented by the profiling of bulk unsorted PBMCs. As age increased, observed TCR beta diversity per million T cells dropped in a roughly linear way, and a significant reduction was already evident by age 40. Donor CMV infection status was unknown, potentially confounding age-related changes in expanded clonotypes. Compared with the aged group, the long-lived group had more naive CD4+ T cells, fewer expanded clones and increased TCR diversity, suggesting age selection. Estimates of total diversity based on one million sequenced T cells were considered lower bounds and underestimates. The percentage of naive T cells measured by flow cytometry correlated strongly with observed TCR beta diversity.

Systemically healthy Caucasian individuals from Russia, over 30 in total and aged about 6 to 90 years, were included as donors. Ten milliliters of peripheral blood were drawn from each donor into EDTA-treated Vacutainer tubes. PBMCs were isolated by Ficoll-Paque density-gradient centrifugation, with at least 6.5 million obtained per sample. Total RNA was extracted from PBMCs with Trizol reagent, with at least 6 micrograms obtained per sample. Naive CD45RAhigh/CD27high T cell percentages were measured by flow cytometry on a PBMC aliquot from every donor. The CDR3 goes from the cysteine to the phenylalanine over 12 residues. The kept DNA is CDR3 alone, 36 bases in frame from the first base. The germline V gene encodes CDR1 MNHEY and CDR2 SMNVEV (reference sequence). V sheds 5 bases and J sheds 8 bases, leaving 11 bases between their ends. About this clonotype itself: Its cognate antigen has yet to be identified. Base-call qualities are not available, and no considerably larger clone is one nucleotide away.

The method behind the library was 5' RACE. Instrument on record: Illumina HiSeq 2500. A second roughly 6 to 11 cycle PCR used a sample-barcoded 5' primer and a J-beta primer mix. Each TCR beta cDNA molecule received a unique molecular identifier from a template-switch 5' adaptor carrying 12 random nucleotides. Each sample yielded at least 3 million CDR3-containing paired-end reads. First-strand cDNA was synthesized from all RNA with the Mint cDNA synthesis kit, primed by a TRBC-specific oligonucleotide. Following uracil-DNA glycosylase treatment, all cDNA underwent a first 18-cycle PCR with the universal primers M1SS and BC2_uni_R. The published analysis was carried out like this. For normalization, 1 million high-quality reads, each with a distinct molecular identifier, were randomly selected from each sample. Reads with shared molecular identifiers were discarded instead of being binned into consensus sequences. MiTCR, with a Q25 quality threshold and the strictest error-elimination algorithm, was used for CDR3 identification, clonotype clustering and error correction. A nonparametric unseen species model with Euler transformation was used to estimate lower-bound total TCR beta diversity. The public reads were reanalyzed by TCRdb: fastp trimming at Q25, MiXCR alignment, in-frame beta chains only. Rows merge per CDR3 protein into single entries with the most common DNA and genes. The V and J calls come from TCRdb's annotation, not from the publication. Present in this sample are just over 1 million distinct CDR3 sequences, 45% of which were seen just once. Approximately 17% of the sample lies in the top ten.

The origin of this receptor is a woman between 55 and 75 years old in good health. The chain links TRBV27 with TRBJ2-3, with a weak D call of TRBD2 (5 bases match). Sequences were obtained from blood. In nucleotides, the sequence is TGTGCCAGCAGTCCCACTAGGACTACGCAGTATTTT. Its product reads: CASSPTRTTQYF.